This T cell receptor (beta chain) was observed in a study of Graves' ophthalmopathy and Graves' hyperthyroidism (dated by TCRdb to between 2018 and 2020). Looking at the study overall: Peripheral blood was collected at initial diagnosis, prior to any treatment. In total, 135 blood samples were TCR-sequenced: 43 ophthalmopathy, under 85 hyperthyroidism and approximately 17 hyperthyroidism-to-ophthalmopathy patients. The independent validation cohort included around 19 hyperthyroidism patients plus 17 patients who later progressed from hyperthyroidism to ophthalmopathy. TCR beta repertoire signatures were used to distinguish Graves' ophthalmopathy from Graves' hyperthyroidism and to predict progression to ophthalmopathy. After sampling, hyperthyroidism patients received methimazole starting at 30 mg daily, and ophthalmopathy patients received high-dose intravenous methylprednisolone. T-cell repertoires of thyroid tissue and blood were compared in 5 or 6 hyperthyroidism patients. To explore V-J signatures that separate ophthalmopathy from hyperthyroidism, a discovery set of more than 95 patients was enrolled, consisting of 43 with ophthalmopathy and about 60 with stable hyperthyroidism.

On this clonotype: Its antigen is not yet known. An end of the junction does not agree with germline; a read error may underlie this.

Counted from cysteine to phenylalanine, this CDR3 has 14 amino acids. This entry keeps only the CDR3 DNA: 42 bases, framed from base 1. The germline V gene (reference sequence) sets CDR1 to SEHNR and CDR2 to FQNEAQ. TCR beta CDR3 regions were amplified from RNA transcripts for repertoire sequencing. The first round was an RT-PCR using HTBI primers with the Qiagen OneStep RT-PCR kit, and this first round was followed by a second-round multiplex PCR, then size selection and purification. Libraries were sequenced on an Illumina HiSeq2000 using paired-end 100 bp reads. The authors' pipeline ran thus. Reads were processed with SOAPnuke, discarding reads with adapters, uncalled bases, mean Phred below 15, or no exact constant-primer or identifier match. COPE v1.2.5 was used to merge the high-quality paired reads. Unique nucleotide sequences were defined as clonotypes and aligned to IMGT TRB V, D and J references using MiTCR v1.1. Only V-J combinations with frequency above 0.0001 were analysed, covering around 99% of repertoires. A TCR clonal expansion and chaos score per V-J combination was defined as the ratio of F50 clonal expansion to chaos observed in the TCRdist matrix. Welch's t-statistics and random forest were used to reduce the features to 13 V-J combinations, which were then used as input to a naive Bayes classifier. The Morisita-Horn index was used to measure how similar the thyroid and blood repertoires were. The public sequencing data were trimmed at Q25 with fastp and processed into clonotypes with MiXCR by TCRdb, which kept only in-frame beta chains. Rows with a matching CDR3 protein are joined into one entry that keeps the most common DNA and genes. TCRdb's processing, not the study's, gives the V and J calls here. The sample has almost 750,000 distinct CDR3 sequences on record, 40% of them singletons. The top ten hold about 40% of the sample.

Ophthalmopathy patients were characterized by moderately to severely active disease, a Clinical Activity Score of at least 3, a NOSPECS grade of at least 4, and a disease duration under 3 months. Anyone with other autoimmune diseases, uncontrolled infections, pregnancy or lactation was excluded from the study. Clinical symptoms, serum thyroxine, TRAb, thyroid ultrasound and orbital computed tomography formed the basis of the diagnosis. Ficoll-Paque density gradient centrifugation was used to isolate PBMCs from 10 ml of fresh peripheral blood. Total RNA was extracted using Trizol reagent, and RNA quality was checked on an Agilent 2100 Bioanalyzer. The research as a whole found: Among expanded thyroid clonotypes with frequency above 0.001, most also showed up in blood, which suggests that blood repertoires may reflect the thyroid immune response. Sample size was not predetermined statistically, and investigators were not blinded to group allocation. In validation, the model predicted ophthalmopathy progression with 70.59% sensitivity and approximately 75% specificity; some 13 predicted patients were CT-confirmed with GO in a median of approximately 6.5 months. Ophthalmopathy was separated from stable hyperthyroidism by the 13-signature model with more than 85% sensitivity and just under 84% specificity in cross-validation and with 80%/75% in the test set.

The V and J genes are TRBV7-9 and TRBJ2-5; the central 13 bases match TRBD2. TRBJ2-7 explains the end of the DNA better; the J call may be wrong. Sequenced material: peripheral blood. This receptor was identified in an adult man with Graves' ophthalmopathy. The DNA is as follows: TGTGTCAGCAGCTGGACTAGCGGGGGCTACGAGCAGTACTTC. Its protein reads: CVSSWTSGGYEQYF.